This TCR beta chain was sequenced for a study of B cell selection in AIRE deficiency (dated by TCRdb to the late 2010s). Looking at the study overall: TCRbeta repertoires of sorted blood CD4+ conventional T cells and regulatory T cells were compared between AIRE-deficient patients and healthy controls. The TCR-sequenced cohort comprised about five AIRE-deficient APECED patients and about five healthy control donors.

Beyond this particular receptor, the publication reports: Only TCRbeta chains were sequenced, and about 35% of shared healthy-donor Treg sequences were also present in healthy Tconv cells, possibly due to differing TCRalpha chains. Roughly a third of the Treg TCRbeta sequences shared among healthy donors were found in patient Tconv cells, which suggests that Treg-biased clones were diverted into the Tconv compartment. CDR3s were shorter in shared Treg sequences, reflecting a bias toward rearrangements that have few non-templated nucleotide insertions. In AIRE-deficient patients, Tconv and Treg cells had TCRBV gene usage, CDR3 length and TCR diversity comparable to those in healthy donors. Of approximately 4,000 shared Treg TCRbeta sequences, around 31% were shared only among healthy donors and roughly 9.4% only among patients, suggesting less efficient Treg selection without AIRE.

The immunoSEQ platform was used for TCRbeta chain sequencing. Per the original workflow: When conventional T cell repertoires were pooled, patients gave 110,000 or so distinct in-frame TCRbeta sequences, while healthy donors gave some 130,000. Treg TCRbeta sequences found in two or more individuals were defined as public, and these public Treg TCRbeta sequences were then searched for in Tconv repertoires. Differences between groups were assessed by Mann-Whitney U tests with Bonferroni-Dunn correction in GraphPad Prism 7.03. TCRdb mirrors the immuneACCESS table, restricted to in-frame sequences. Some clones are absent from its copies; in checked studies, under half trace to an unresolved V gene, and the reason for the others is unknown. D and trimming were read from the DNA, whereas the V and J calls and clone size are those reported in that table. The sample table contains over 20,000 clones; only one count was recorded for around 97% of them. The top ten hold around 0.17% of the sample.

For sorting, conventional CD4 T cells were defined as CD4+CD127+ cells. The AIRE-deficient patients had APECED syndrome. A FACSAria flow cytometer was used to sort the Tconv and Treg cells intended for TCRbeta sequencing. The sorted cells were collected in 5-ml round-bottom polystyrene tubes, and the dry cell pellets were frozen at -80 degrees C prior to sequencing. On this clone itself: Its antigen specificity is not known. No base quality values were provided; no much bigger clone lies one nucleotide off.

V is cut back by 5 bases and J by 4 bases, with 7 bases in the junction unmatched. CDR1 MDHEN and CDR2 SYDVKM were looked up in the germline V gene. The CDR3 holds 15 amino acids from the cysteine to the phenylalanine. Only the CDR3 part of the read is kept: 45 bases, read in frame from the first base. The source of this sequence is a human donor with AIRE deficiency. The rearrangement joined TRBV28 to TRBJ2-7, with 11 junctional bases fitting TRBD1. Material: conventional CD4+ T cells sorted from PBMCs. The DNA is TGTGCCAGCAGTCGAGGACAGGGGGCGAGGTACGAGCAGTACTTC. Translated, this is CASSRGQGARYEQYF. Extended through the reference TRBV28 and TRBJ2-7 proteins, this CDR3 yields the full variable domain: DVKVTQSSRYLVKRTGEKVFLECVQDMDHENMFWYRQDPGLGLRLIYFSYDVKMKEKGDIPEGYSVSREKKERFSLILESASTNQTSMYLCASSRGQGARYEQYFGPGTRLTVT.